One and the same sample provided the 20 T cell receptor beta chains below, sequenced in a study of T cell responses to AZD1222 COVID-19 vaccine. TCRdb's copy holds only in-frame clones and misses some; the assay was immunoSEQ multiplex PCR. Of approximately 140,000 clones listed, about 91% were seen once; the top ten hold around 1.9%. The sequencing used peripheral blood, collected 28 days after the second AZD1222 dose. These receptors all stem from an adult who received the AZD1222 COVID-19 vaccine.

V usage is TRBV24-1 and J usage is TRBJ2-1, with D unresolved. Trimming stripped 1 base from V and 9 bases from J, with 15 bases between. Germline V gene data show CDR1 as KGHDR and CDR2 as SFDVKD. This CDR3 has 15 residues. The CDR3 loop is CATSDFTQTGSEQFF. The CDR3 region has the DNA TGTGCCACCAGTGATTTCACCCAAACCGGTAGTGAGCAGTTCTTC.

This clone has just one count. This chain connects TRBV4-1 to TRBJ1-2, with 8 bases that match TRBD1. There are 14 residues in the CDR3. Trimming removed 3 bases from V and 10 bases from J; junction bases left unmatched: 10. Germline V gives CDR1 MGHRA, CDR2 YSYEKL. CDR3 bases: TGCGCCAGCAGCCAGACCCCGGGACAGGTCGTCTACACCTTC. Translation gives CASSQTPGQVVYTF.

DNA for the CDR3: TGTGCCATCAGTGCCCCAGGACTAGCGGCGAACACCGGGGAGCTGTTTTTT. As protein: CAISAPGLAANTGELFF. The chain joins TRBV10-3 to TRBJ2-2; 10 bases are shared with TRBD2. The CDR3 is made up of 17 amino acids. Germline V lookup: CDR1 ENHRY, CDR2 SYGVKD. The trim removed 4 bases at V and 0 bases at J, leaving 5 bases unmatched.

The chain joins TRBV10-3 to TRBJ1-1; D is possibly TRBD1 (6 bases). Trimming cost V 6 bases and J 1 base, with 9 bases left between them. Germline-derived CDR1 and CDR2 are ENHRY and SYGVKD. The CDR3 is 13 amino acids. This CDR3 is CAIRDRENTEAFF. CDR3 nucleotides: TGTGCCATCAGGGACAGAGAGAACACTGAAGCTTTCTTT.

The chain employs TRBV3-1 (or the pseudogene TRBV3-2) and TRBJ1-1, with D hard to call. The V gene's germline CDR1 is LGHDT and CDR2 YNNKEL (reference sequence). The CDR3 contains 13 residues. Trimming stripped 3 bases from V and 2 bases from J, with 7 bases between. CDR3 DNA sequence: TGTGCCAGCAGCCAGGGTCTCAACACTGAAGCTTTCTTT. Protein: CASSQGLNTEAFF.

The J gene is TRBJ2-1, the V gene TRBV16; TRBD2 matches 14 bases. The CDR3 has 16 residues. With V trimmed by 0 bases and J by 8 bases, 3 bases remained unmatched. Germline V gene lookup returns CDR1 KGHSY and CDR2 FQNENV. CDR3 in DNA: TGTGCCAGCAGCCAATCAGTGACTAGCGGGAGGGATGAGCAGTTCTTC. Amino acid sequence: CASSQSVTSGRDEQFF.

This clone was detected once. This chain uses TRBV12-5 with TRBJ2-1, with 7 bases lining up with TRBD2. V was pared by 4 bases and J by 9 bases, with 12 bases of the junction left unmatched. This CDR3 region has 15 residues. Per the germline V gene, CDR1 is LGHNT and CDR2 is FRNRAP. In DNA, the CDR3 is TGTGCTAGTGGTTGGGAGGGGTCCCCCTTAAGTGAGCAGTTCTTC. Translating gives CASGWEGSPLSEQFF.

The chain joins TRBV6-5 to TRBJ1-2; possibly TRBD1 for D (6 bases). CDR1 and CDR2 (germline): MNHEY, SVGAGI. Trimming cost V 6 bases and J 4 bases, with 12 bases left between them. The CDR3 spans 13 residues. CDR3 DNA: TGTGCCAGCAGCCCCACAGGGTTCTATGGCTACACCTTC. Translation gives CASSPTGFYGYTF.

The rearrangement joins TRBV10-3 to TRBJ1-4, with a weak D call TRBD1 (6 bases). The CDR3 runs 13 residues. Germline CDR1 reads ENHRY; CDR2 reads SYGVKD. V was pared by 6 bases and J by 6 bases, with 11 bases between. The CDR3 DNA sequence: TGTGCCATCAGCGGTAACAGGGATGAAAAACTGTTTTTT. The encoded protein is CAISGNRDEKLFF.

This clone occurred once. The J gene is TRBJ2-5, the V gene TRBV5-6; TRBD2 aligns across 16 bases. Trimming removed 4 bases from V and 4 bases from J; junction bases left unmatched: 10. The germline gives CDR1 SGHDT, CDR2 YYEEEE. This CDR3 is built from 18 residues. CDR3 sequence: CASSPPPGLAGGGETQYF. As DNA, the CDR3 is TGTGCCAGCAGCCCTCCGCCGGGACTAGCGGGAGGGGGAGAGACCCAGTACTTC.

The J gene is TRBJ2-3, the V gene TRBV11-2; possible D gene TRBD2, 7 bases. This CDR3 contains 15 residues. V lost 3 bases and J 2 bases, leaving 12 bases between the germline ends. Germline CDR1 reads SGHAT; CDR2 reads FQNNGV. The CDR3 DNA reads TGTGCCAGCAGCTTCGGGGGGCATAACACAGATACGCAGTATTTT. This codes for CASSFGGHNTDTQYF.

The chain uses TRBV13 and TRBJ2-6; no reliable D call. From germline, CDR1 is PRHDT and CDR2 FYEKMQ (reference sequence). The CDR3 totals 13 residues. The V end was cut by 3 bases, the J end by 4 bases, with 4 bases between. CDR3 protein: CASSFGGANVLTF. DNA for the CDR3: TGTGCCAGCAGCTTCGGGGGGGCCAACGTCCTGACTTTC.

This rearrangement joins TRBV7-2 to TRBJ2-7, with D perhaps matching TRBD1 (6 bases). CDR1 is SGHTA and CDR2 is FQGNSA in the germline V gene. There are 16 residues in the CDR3. V lost 5 bases to trimming and J lost 1 base, with 18 bases between them. Here the CDR3 reads CASSVARDTNSYEQYF. CDR3 DNA: TGTGCCAGCAGCGTCGCTCGGGACACCAATTCCTACGAGCAGTACTTC.

V usage is TRBV9 and J usage is TRBJ2-7; TRBD1 is a possible D gene (5 bases). Per the germline V gene, CDR1 is SGDLS and CDR2 is YYNGEE. Trimming pared 4 bases from V and 9 bases from J, leaving 17 bases between. The CDR3 covers 13 residues. CDR3 nucleotides: TGTGCCAGCAGCTTAGGACCGCCCGACAGGCAGTACTTC. Amino acid sequence: CASSLGPPDRQYF.

The CDR3 reads CASSQDTRTYTDTQYF. CDR3 DNA sequence: TGCGCCAGCAGCCAAGATACGAGGACATACACAGATACGCAGTATTTT. This chain connects TRBV4-3 to TRBJ2-3, with a possible D match to TRBD1 (5 bases). Per germline, CDR1 LGHNA and CDR2 YSLEER. The CDR3 has 16 residues. The V and J ends lost 0 bases and 2 bases respectively, with 12 bases between them.

The chain joins TRBV6-2 or TRBV6-3 to TRBJ1-4; no definite D call. CDR1 MNHEY and CDR2 SVGEGT come from the germline V gene. This CDR3 region has 13 residues. Trimming left V 5 bases short and J 4 bases short, with 8 bases between. The DNA for the CDR3 is TGTGCCAGCAGTGCGGCGGGTAATGAAAAACTGTTTTTT. Its protein is CASSAAGNEKLFF.

V usage is TRBV10-1 and J usage is TRBJ2-7, with D maybe TRBD2 (5 bases). Looked up from germline, CDR1 is WNHNN and CDR2 is SYGVQD (reference sequence). This CDR3 has 13 residues. V lost 6 bases and J 4 bases, leaving 13 bases between the germline ends. Here the CDR3 reads CASSSGGFYEQYF. The CDR3 DNA sequence: TGCGCCAGCAGCTCTGGCGGGTTTTACGAGCAGTACTTC.

Points on this clone: One junction end does not reproduce the germline sequence, and a read error may be involved. The genes are TRBV2 and TRBJ1-1; D uncertain. CDR1 is SNHLY and CDR2 is FYNNEI in the germline V gene. The length of the CDR3 is 9 residues. CDR3 loop: CAGRPEAFF. The CDR3 coding sequence is TGTGCCGGCAGACCTGAAGCTTTCTTT.

This clone was detected only once. This CDR3 reads CASSKGTSGNQPQHF. CDR3 DNA: TGTGCCAGTAGTAAAGGGACGAGCGGGAATCAGCCCCAGCATTTT. V gene TRBV19 combines with J gene TRBJ1-5, with a tentative D call TRBD1 (5 bases). CDR1 LNHDA and CDR2 SQIVND come from the germline V gene (reference sequence). V shed 4 bases and J shed 4 bases, with 14 bases lying between them. The CDR3 loop spans 15 amino acids.

The chain recombines TRBV7-2 with TRBJ2-1; 7 bases fit TRBD2. After removal of 5 bases from V and 10 bases from J, the junction contained 17 bases not matched to a gene. The CDR3 is 16 residues long. CDR1 SGHTA and CDR2 FQGNSA come from the germline V gene. The CDR3: CASSTKTGTTPREQFF. The CDR3 nucleotides are TGTGCCAGCAGCACCAAGACCGGGACTACCCCAAGGGAGCAGTTCTTC. The variable domain in full, with the rest retrieved from reference TRBV7-2 and TRBJ2-1, is GAGVSQSPSNKVTEKGKDVELRCDPISGHTALYWYRQSLGQGLEFLIYFQGNSAPDKSGLPSDRFSAERTGGSVSTLTIQRTQQEDSAVYLCASSTKTGTTPREQFFGPGTRLTVL.